This TCR beta chain was sequenced for a study of spatial heterogeneity in lung cancer. Study overall: Sequencing consistently turned up more beta-chain sequences than alpha-chain sequences. As counted in raw reads, each unique TCR and UMI combination appeared more than ten times on average.

A unique molecular identifier was attached to every TCR cDNA molecule. TCRdb re-analysed the 5' RACE reads in MiXCR, keeping a single row per CDR3 protein. In the table there are 60,000 to 65,000 distinct CDR3 sequences, more than 7% of which are singletons. Time point indicated: sample taken at primary tumor resection. Whole RNA from tumor, nontumor lung or frozen PBMC was sequenced unsorted. Samples were obtained from approximately 72 donors, all untreated early-stage non-small cell lung cancer patients. The CDR3 loop spans 13 amino acids. The germline gives CDR1 WNHNN, CDR2 SYGVQD (reference sequence). V lost 2 bases, J lost 5 bases, and 6 bases lay in between.

This TCR derives from a female donor with early-stage non-small cell lung cancer. The sequencing used PBMCs, collected at surgery. The V gene is TRBV10-1, the J gene TRBJ1-4; no clear D gene. Written as DNA, the CDR3 is TGCGCCAGCAGTGAGAACGCCAATGAAAAACTGTTTTTT. Residues: CASSENANEKLFF.